Each of the 6 T cell receptor beta chains below was sequenced from the same sample in a study of response to subunit inactivated influenza vaccine. One entry per CDR3 protein results from TCRdb running MiXCR on the RT-PCR reads. The sample lists some 190,000 distinct CDR3 sequences, 13% to 15% occurring once. This specimen consisted of CD8+ T cells sorted from PBMCs, obtained more than 4 days after vaccination. The receptors were gathered from a man aged 50 to 59 who received an inactivated influenza vaccine.

The table lists this clonotype with many counts. The chain employs TRBV28 and TRBJ2-1; TRBD2 agrees at 14 bases. Germline assignment: CDR1 MDHEN and CDR2 SYDVKM. This CDR3 contains 15 residues. The V gene end was trimmed by 6 bases and the J gene end by 7 bases; junction bases not matched to a gene: 5. The CDR3 is CASSPGTSGSNEQFF. The CDR3 nucleotides read TGTGCCAGCAGCCCCGGGACTAGCGGGAGTAATGAGCAGTTCTTC.

The chain combines TRBV19 with TRBJ2-1; D may be TRBD1 or TRBD2 (5 bases each). Germline-derived CDR1 and CDR2 are LNHDA and SQIVND (reference sequence). V lost 5 bases, J lost 4 bases, and 15 bases lay in between. CDR3 length: 15 residues. CDR3 nucleotide sequence: TGTGCCAGTAGTGTCGGGGCGGAGATTTACAATGAGCAGTTCTTC. Translation gives CASSVGAEIYNEQFF.

The chain carries TRBV19 and TRBJ2-1, with D possibly matching TRBD2 (6 bases). This CDR3 contains 16 residues. V lost 2 bases, J lost 0 bases, and 11 bases lay in between. Germline CDR1 is LNHDA and CDR2 is SQIVND (reference sequence). The CDR3 region is CASSISRGSSYNEQFF. For the CDR3, the DNA is TGTGCCAGTAGTATATCGCGGGGCAGCTCCTACAATGAGCAGTTCTTC.

This clonotype has more than one count but fewer than ten. The genes are TRBV5-1 and TRBJ2-7, with D perhaps matching TRBD2 (6 bases). The CDR3 has 16 amino acids. V lost 0 bases to trimming and J lost 0 bases, with 13 bases between them. CDR1 SGHRS and CDR2 YFSETQ come from the germline V gene. The CDR3 region is CASSLAAGLGSYEQYF. The CDR3 region has the DNA TGCGCCAGCAGCTTGGCTGCGGGGTTGGGCTCCTACGAGCAGTACTTC.

A few counts support this clonotype. V gene TRBV6-1 combines with J gene TRBJ2-1; 7 nucleotides match TRBD1. Unmatched junction bases numbered 8, after V lost 2 bases and J lost 4 bases. This CDR3 comprises 16 residues. CDR1 is MNHNS, CDR2 SASEGT, per germline. Here the CDR3 reads CASSEKGGSPYNEQFF. In DNA form, the CDR3 reads TGTGCCAGCAGTGAAAAAGGGGGCAGCCCATACAATGAGCAGTTCTTC.

This clonotype appeared many times. V usage is TRBV4-3 and J usage is TRBJ2-7; D may be TRBD1 (5 bases). Trimming removed 0 bases from V and 1 base from J, with 7 bases in between. CDR3 length: 14 amino acids. Germline V CDR1 and CDR2: LGHNA, YSLEER. The CDR3 sequence: CASSQDDSSYEQYF. CDR3 bases: TGCGCCAGCAGCCAAGACGACAGTTCCTACGAGCAGTACTTC.